The source of this T cell receptor beta chain is a study of beta chain features in type 1 diabetes. Expressed TCRB transcripts were sequenced after all isolated RNA was converted to cDNA. Libraries were prepared by immunoSEQ multiplex PCR; TCRdb keeps only in-frame clonotypes and omits some of them. The table lists fewer than 350,000 clones, 8% of them singletons. The CDR3 runs to 13 residues. CDR1 and CDR2 (germline): KGHSH, LQKENI. V dropped 5 bases and J dropped 2; count of bases not matched to a gene: 2. Sequencing used central memory CD4+ T cells from blood. The chain employs TRBV18 and TRBJ1-2; 7 nucleotides align to TRBD1. The source is a woman under 30 in good health. The CDR3 spells CASSTGQNYGYTF. In DNA form, the CDR3 reads TGTGCCAGCTCAACGGGACAGAACTATGGCTACACCTTC.